This record covers a single T cell receptor (beta chain). Its target is unknown. The PCR ran on 60 Vbeta and 13 Jbeta primers. The data were produced by immunoSEQ multiplex PCR, yet TCRdb's version contains in-frame clones alone and is incomplete. The sample lists approximately 130,000 clones; roughly 82% were seen once. The data are from a study of cytomegalovirus exposure and HLA in healthy donors. General observations from the study: Cytomegalovirus association was listed for about 170 TCR beta chains. Within an earlier analysis, most TCR beta V segments proved productive either about 87% or about 30% of the time. Sequencing likely caused a cluster of highly shared sequence variants.

CDR1 and CDR2 (germline): SGHRS, YFSETQ. V dropped 2 bases and J dropped 3 bases, with 18 bases sitting between them. CDR3 length: 17 amino acids. The origin of this receptor is a boy younger than 18 in good health and CMV-seronegative. The sequenced sample consisted of PBMCs. V is TRBV5-1 and J is TRBJ2-1; tentatively, D is TRBD1 (6 bases). CDR3 sequence (DNA): TGCGCCAGCAGCTTCCCTCCGACAGGAACCCTCTACAATGAGCAGTTCTTC. The encoded protein is CASSFPPTGTLYNEQFF.